Below, 10 T cell receptor beta chains from the same sample are listed, as sequenced in a study of T cells after yellow fever vaccination (dated by TCRdb to about 2019). Library preparation employed 5' RACE. The instrument was an Illumina HiSeq 2500. TCRdb trimmed the raw reads at Q25, called clones with MiXCR and kept productive beta chains. For every CDR3 protein sequence, its rows merge into one entry that carries the most common genes and DNA. This sample holds roughly 500,000 distinct CDR3 sequences; approximately 21% were observed only once. Roughly an eighth of the sample lies in the top ten. The sample's treatment or condition label, decoded: live attenuated yellow fever vaccine strain. The source was PBMCs, collected 15 days after the yellow fever booster vaccination. These receptor sequences come from a man aged 30-40 years who received the YFV17D yellow fever vaccine.

This sequence joins TRBV15 and TRBJ2-1; D remains unclear. The CDR3 has 14 residues. V was clipped by 4 bases and J by 2 bases, with 9 bases between them. Germline values: CDR1 LNHNV, CDR2 YYDKDF (reference sequence). The CDR3 nucleotides read TGTGCCACCAGCAAAGCAGGCCCCTACAATGAGCAGTTCTTC. Its protein is CATSKAGPYNEQFF.

The gene calls are TRBV6-1 and TRBJ2-1, with a weak D call TRBD1 (5 bases). V gave up 8 bases and J gave up 5 bases, with 16 bases separating them. CDR1 is MNHNS, CDR2 SASEGT, per germline. This CDR3 is 14 amino acids long. The CDR3 nucleotides are TGTGCCAGCGCGAACGACAGATTAAACAATGAGCAGTTCTTC. Residues: CASANDRLNNEQFF.

The rearrangement links TRBV12-3 or TRBV12-4 to TRBJ2-1, with 7 bases fitting TRBD2. This CDR3 has 19 residues. J lost 5 bases, V lost 6 bases, and 22 bases had no gene match. CDR3 DNA sequence: TGTGCCAGCAGCCCTCCTGCTTACGGTGGGAGGGGTTTCCACAATGAGCAGTTCTTC. It specifies CASSPPAYGGRGFHNEQFF.

The chain combines TRBV11-3 with TRBJ2-3; 11 bases align to TRBD2. Losses at the gene ends were 5 bases for V and 4 bases for J; bases not matched to a gene: 8. This CDR3 region has 16 residues. Looked up from germline, CDR1 is SGHNT and CDR2 is YENEEA. CDR3 protein: CASSKLAGVGSDTQYF. The CDR3 DNA sequence: TGTGCCAGCAGCAAACTAGCGGGAGTGGGATCAGATACGCAGTATTTT.

In this sample, this clonotype is medium-sized. The rearrangement uses TRBV7-2 and TRBJ2-5; TRBD1 or TRBD2 may be the D gene (5 bases each). The CDR3 covers 17 residues. Germline loops: CDR1 SGHTA, CDR2 FQGNSA. Trimming removed 4 bases at V and 7 bases at J, with 25 bases between. Here the CDR3 reads CASSSSHGTPLQRTQYF. The CDR3 DNA reads TGTGCCAGCAGCTCTTCCCACGGGACCCCCCTTCAAAGGACCCAGTACTTC. The full variable domain, rest sourced from reference TRBV7-2 and TRBJ2-5, is GAGVSQSPSNKVTEKGKDVELRCDPISGHTALYWYRQSLGQGLEFLIYFQGNSAPDKSGLPSDRFSAERTGGSVSTLTIQRTQQEDSAVYLCASSSSHGTPLQRTQYFGPGTRLLVL.

The chain is built from TRBV10-3 and TRBJ2-2; D is uncertain. This CDR3 comprises 15 residues. In germline, CDR1 is ENHRY, CDR2 SYGVKD. The ends were cut back, 2 bases at V and 1 base at J, with 8 bases in the middle. CDR3 region: CAISEGPQNTGELFF. The CDR3 DNA follows: TGTGCCATCAGTGAGGGACCCCAGAACACCGGGGAGCTGTTTTTT.

There are a few counts of this clonotype. This rearrangement joins TRBV7-2 to TRBJ1-1; D may be TRBD1 (6 bases). This CDR3 is built from 14 residues. Germline assignment: CDR1 SGHTA and CDR2 FQGNSA. V lost 5 bases and J 2 bases, leaving 12 bases between the germline ends. CDR3 sequence reads: CASSRGQINTEAFF. The CDR3 DNA reads as TGTGCCAGCAGCCGCGGACAGATAAACACTGAAGCTTTCTTT.

The chain couples TRBV20-1 to TRBJ2-6, with D possibly being TRBD1 (6 bases). Per the germline V gene, CDR1 is DFQATT and CDR2 is SNEGSKA (reference sequence). V shed 1 base and J shed 2 bases, with 9 bases lying between them. The length of the CDR3 is 15 residues. CDR3 in DNA: TGCAGTGCTAGAGGGGCAGGGGCTGGGGCCAACGTCCTGACTTTC. Translated: CSARGAGAGANVLTF.

This sequence joins TRBV11-2 and TRBJ1-2, with 7 bases that match TRBD1. Losses at the gene ends were 5 bases for V and 2 bases for J; bases not matched to a gene: 8. The V gene's germline CDR1 is SGHAT and CDR2 FQNNGV. The CDR3 contains 15 residues. The CDR3 coding sequence is TGTGCCAGCAGCATCACGCAGGGGGTGAACTATGGCTACACCTTC. The encoded protein is CASSITQGVNYGYTF.

The sample holds many counts of this clonotype. The gene calls are TRBV7-9 and TRBJ1-5; no clear D gene. The V and J ends lost 6 bases and 2 bases respectively, with 11 bases between them. The CDR3 totals 14 residues. Germline CDR1 is SEHNR and CDR2 is FQNEAQ (reference sequence). The CDR3 loop reads CASRITARNQPQHF. DNA for the CDR3: TGTGCCAGCAGGATAACAGCTCGCAATCAGCCCCAGCATTTT.